This passage covers 12 T cell receptor beta chains from one sample sequenced in a study of Ad26.COV2.S vaccination and SARS-CoV-2 variants. Libraries were prepared by immunoSEQ multiplex PCR; TCRdb keeps only in-frame clonotypes and omits some of them. This table holds about 680,000 clones, around 90% found once. Described treatment: roughly 19 received Ad26.COV2.S at low or high dose, single or two shots; a few received placebo; per-sample allocation not given. The investigators took samples on day 63 after the first vaccine or placebo injection. The sequencing here drew on peripheral blood, taken in a trial of Ad26.COV2.S vaccine versus placebo. All receptors derive from a person aged 18-60 years who received the Ad26.COV2.S COVID-19 vaccine or a placebo.

The genes are TRBV30 and TRBJ1-1; no definite D call. Germline lookup yields CDR1 GTSNPN and CDR2 SVGIG (reference sequence). V lost 8 bases to trimming and J lost 1 base, with 11 bases between them. The CDR3 consists of 12 residues. CDR3 sequence: CAPTGGNTEAFF. Here the CDR3 DNA reads TGTGCCCCCACGGGAGGGAACACTGAAGCTTTCTTT.

V usage is TRBV15 and J usage is TRBJ2-2; D unclear. The CDR3 extends over 15 amino acids. Germline V lookup: CDR1 LNHNV, CDR2 YYDKDF (reference sequence). V was shortened by 3 bases and J by 1 base, with 9 bases between the two germline ends. Here the CDR3 DNA reads TGTGCCACCAGCAGGACGGAAGTGAACACCGGGGAGCTGTTTTTT. This encodes CATSRTEVNTGELFF.

In its sample, this clone was seen once. The chain is built from TRBV18 and TRBJ1-1; 9 bases match TRBD1. Germline V gives CDR1 KGHSH, CDR2 LQKENI. Unmatched junction bases numbered 5, after V lost 3 bases and J lost 0 bases. The CDR3 covers 16 residues. The CDR3 DNA is TGTGCCAGCTCACCCGGGACAGGGACCATGAACACTGAAGCTTTCTTT. It specifies CASSPGTGTMNTEAFF.

The chain combines TRBV7-6 with TRBJ1-6; maybe TRBD1 (5 bases). The CDR3 runs 15 residues. V lost 5 bases and J 14 bases, leaving 22 bases between the germline ends. Germline CDR1 is SGHVS and CDR2 is FNYEAQ. As DNA, the CDR3 is TGTGCCAGCAGCGTGACGGAAGGGGCCCCTGGGTCCCTCCACTTT. It yields the protein CASSVTEGAPGSLHF.

The rearrangement links TRBV6-6 to TRBJ1-6; 7 bases are shared with TRBD1. Germline V gene lookup returns CDR1 MNHNY and CDR2 SVGAGI (reference sequence). After removal of 5 bases from V and 6 bases from J, the junction contained 10 bases not matched to a gene. The CDR3 has 16 residues. The CDR3 DNA reads TGTGCCAGCAGTCGGACAGGTTGGCCCAGTAATTCACCCCTCCACTTT. As protein: CASSRTGWPSNSPLHF.

The chain couples TRBV30 to TRBJ1-1, with D perhaps TRBD1 (6 bases). CDR1 is GTSNPN, CDR2 SVGIG, per germline (reference sequence). The CDR3 length is 15 residues. Trimming removed 4 bases at V and 8 bases at J, with 23 bases between. The DNA for the CDR3 is TGTGCCTGGACCAAATGGGGGGGACAAGGGAGGGAAGCTTTCTTT. As protein: CAWTKWGGQGREAFF.

V usage is TRBV5-1 and J usage is TRBJ1-4; 9 bases agree with TRBD1. This CDR3 is 14 amino acids long. The ends lost 4 bases at V and 8 bases at J; junction bases unmatched: 6. The germline CDR1 and CDR2 sequences are SGHRS and YFSETQ. The CDR3 DNA is TGCGCCAGCAGCCCCGGGACAGGGTTCGAAAAACTGTTTTTT. This translates into CASSPGTGFEKLFF.

The chain is built from TRBV4-1 and TRBJ1-3; D may be TRBD1 (6 bases). This CDR3 has 13 amino acids. Germline V gene sequence: CDR1 MGHRA, CDR2 YSYEKL. The V end was cut by 6 bases, the J end by 1 base, with 7 bases between. The CDR3 DNA is TGCGCCAGCAGAGGGGGATCTGGAAACACCATATATTTT. The encoded protein is CASRGGSGNTIYF.

This clone was seen more than once but under ten times. The CDR3 DNA sequence: TGTGCCACCAGTGACCCACTAGCGGGAGGGCGGGTTGAGCAGTTCTTC. Translated: CATSDPLAGGRVEQFF. This chain links TRBV24-1 with TRBJ2-1; 13 positions match TRBD2. The V and J ends lost 4 bases and 9 bases, in that order; junction bases with no gene match: 8. This CDR3 contains 16 residues. Germline V gene sequence: CDR1 KGHDR, CDR2 SFDVKD.

This chain connects TRBV6-5 to TRBJ1-5; D unclear. The CDR3 consists of 12 residues. V lost 8 bases, J lost 5 bases, and 10 bases lay in between. The germline gives CDR1 MNHEY, CDR2 SVGAGI. In DNA, the CDR3 is TGTGCCAGCGGGAACCCCTATCAGCCCCAGCATTTT. Protein: CASGNPYQPQHF.

This chain joins TRBV5-5 and TRBJ1-3, with D unresolved. This CDR3 has 16 amino acids. Per germline, CDR1 SGHKS and CDR2 YYEKEE (reference sequence). The V gene lost 0 bases and the J gene lost 0 bases, with 10 bases spanning the gap. CDR3 sequence (DNA): TGTGCCAGCAGCTTGGTTGTCGGCTTCTCTGGAAACACCATATATTTT. Encoded protein: CASSLVVGFSGNTIYF.

The chain employs TRBV7-8 and TRBJ1-2, with a possible D match to TRBD1 (5 bases). Germline-derived CDR1 and CDR2 are SGHVS and FQNEAQ. The CDR3 sequence is 15 residues long. Trimming removed 4 bases at V and 4 bases at J, with 16 bases between. CDR3 bases: TGTGCCAGCAGCTCTAGGGGTGGTGCAAGCTATGGCTACACCTTC. Translated, it gives CASSSRGGASYGYTF.